Sequencing of this T cell receptor (beta chain) was carried out in a study of T cell responses to AZD1222 COVID-19 vaccine. Points from the study as a whole: Spike-wide vaccine-associated CD4 TCRs dominated at 160-218 and 743-854.

In germline, CDR1 is LNHDA, CDR2 SQIVND (reference sequence). The ends were cut back, 3 bases at V and 6 bases at J, with 8 bases in the middle. The CDR3 is made up of 12 amino acids. A remark on this clone: The target antigen is unknown.

Data came from immunoSEQ multiplex PCR; TCRdb stores just in-frame clones and leaves some out. Among tens of thousands of clones listed, 70% to 90% were seen once. The V gene is TRBV19, the J gene TRBJ1-1; D is unresolved. The material was peripheral blood, obtained 28 days after the second AZD1222 dose. The clonotype comes from an adult who received the AZD1222 COVID-19 vaccine. In nucleotides, the CDR3 is TGTGCCAGTAGTATGGGCGGAGCTGAAGCTTTCTTT. Its translation is CASSMGGAEAFF. The full variable domain, rest sourced from reference TRBV19 and TRBJ1-1, is DGGITQSPKYLFRKEGQNVTLSCEQNLNHDAMYWYRQDPGQGLRLIYYSQIVNDFQKGDIAEGYSVSREKKESFPLTVTSAQKNPTAFYLCASSMGGAEAFFGQGTRLTVV.